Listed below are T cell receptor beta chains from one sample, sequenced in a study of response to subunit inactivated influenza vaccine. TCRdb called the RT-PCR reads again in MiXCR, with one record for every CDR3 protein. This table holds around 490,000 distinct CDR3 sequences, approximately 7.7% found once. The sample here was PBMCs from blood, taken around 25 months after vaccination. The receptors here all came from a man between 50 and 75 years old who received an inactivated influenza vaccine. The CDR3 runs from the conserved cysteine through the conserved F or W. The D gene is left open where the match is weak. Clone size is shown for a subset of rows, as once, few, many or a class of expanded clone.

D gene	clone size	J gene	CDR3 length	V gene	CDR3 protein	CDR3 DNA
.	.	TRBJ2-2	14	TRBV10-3	CAIRDTPNTGELFF	TGTGCCATCAGGGACACTCCGAACACCGGGGAGCTGTTTTTT
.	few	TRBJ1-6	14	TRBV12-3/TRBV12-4	CASSYVESGPPLHF	TGTGCCAGCAGTTACGTGGAGTCCGGGCCACCCCTCCACTTT
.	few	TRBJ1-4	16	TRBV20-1	CSARWEDTSTNEKLFF	TGCAGTGCCAGATGGGAGGACACCTCAACTAATGAAAAACTGTTTTTT
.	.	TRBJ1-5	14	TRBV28	CASRSGPGGQPQHF	TGTGCCAGCAGATCCGGGCCTGGGGGTCAGCCCCAGCATTTT
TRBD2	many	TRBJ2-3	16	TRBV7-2	CASSPSGGAGTDTQYF	TGTGCCAGCAGCCCTAGCGGGGGGGCTGGCACAGATACGCAGTATTTT
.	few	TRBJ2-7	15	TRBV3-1	CASSPSGTPTYEQYF	TGTGCCAGCAGCCCGAGTGGGACACCCACCTACGAGCAGTACTTC
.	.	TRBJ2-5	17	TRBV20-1	CSAGTRLRLTRVETQYF	TGCAGTGCTGGGACCAGGCTACGACTAACAAGGGTAGAGACCCAGTACTTC
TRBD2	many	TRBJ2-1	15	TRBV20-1	CSARVPSGPHNEQFF	TGCAGTGCTAGAGTACCTAGCGGGCCCCACAATGAGCAGTTCTTC
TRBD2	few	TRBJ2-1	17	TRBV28	CASSLFRGLAGEFEQFF	TGTGCCAGCAGTTTATTCAGGGGGCTAGCGGGAGAATTTGAGCAGTTCTTC
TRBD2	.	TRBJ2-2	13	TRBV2	CASLGLRAGELFF	TGTGCCAGCCTGGGACTAAGGGCCGGGGAGCTGTTTTTT
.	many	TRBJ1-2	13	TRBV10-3	CAISEGRDSGYTF	TGTGCCATCAGTGAGGGAAGGGATTCTGGCTACACCTTC
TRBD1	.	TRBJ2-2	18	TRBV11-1	CASSLPLRRDRGSGELFF	TGTGCCAGCAGTCTACCCCTAAGACGGGACAGGGGATCCGGGGAGCTGTTTTTT
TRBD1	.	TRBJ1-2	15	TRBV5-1	CASSLVSGQGNGYTF	TGCGCCAGCAGCTTGGTTTCGGGACAGGGGAATGGCTACACCTTC
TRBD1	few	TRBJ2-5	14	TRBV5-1	CASSPTGSQETQYF	TGCGCCAGCAGCCCGACAGGGTCGCAAGAGACCCAGTACTTC
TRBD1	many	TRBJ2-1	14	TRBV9	CASSVDHRGDEQFF	TGTGCCAGCAGCGTAGATCACAGGGGAGATGAGCAGTTCTTC
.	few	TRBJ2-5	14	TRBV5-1	CASSSAGVGETQYF	TGCGCCAGCAGCTCGGCAGGGGTCGGCGAGACCCAGTACTTC
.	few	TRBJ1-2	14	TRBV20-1	CSARAGRRQNGYTF	TGCAGTGCTAGAGCCGGTAGGAGACAGAATGGCTACACCTTC
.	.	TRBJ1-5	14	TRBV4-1	CASSLGHSNQPQHF	TGCGCCAGCAGCCTCGGACACTCGAATCAGCCCCAGCATTTT
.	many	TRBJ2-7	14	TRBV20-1	CSAQPPKNFYEQYF	TGCAGTGCCCAACCTCCAAAAAACTTCTACGAGCAGTACTTC
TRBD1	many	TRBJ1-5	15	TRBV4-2	CASSHQQGSNQPQHF	TGTGCCAGCAGCCACCAACAGGGGAGCAATCAGCCCCAGCATTTT
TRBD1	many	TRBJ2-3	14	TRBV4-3	CASSRRQGADTQYF	TGCGCCAGCAGCCGCCGACAGGGCGCAGATACGCAGTATTTT
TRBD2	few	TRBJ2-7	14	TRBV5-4	CASSPGLADYEQYF	TGTGCCAGCAGCCCGGGACTAGCGGACTACGAGCAGTACTTC
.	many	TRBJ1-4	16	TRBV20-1	CSALDGLKGSNEKLFF	TGCAGTGCTCTGGACGGTCTGAAGGGGTCTAATGAAAAACTGTTTTTT
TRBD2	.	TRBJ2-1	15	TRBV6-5	CASSLLAGVNNEQFF	TGTGCCAGCAGTCTACTAGCGGGTGTTAACAATGAGCAGTTCTTC
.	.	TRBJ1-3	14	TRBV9	CASSVETGGNTIYF	TGTGCCAGCAGCGTAGAAACAGGAGGAAACACCATATATTTT
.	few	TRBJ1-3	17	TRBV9	CASRRGSGGYSGNTIYF	TGTGCCAGCCGCCGAGGGTCTGGGGGCTACTCTGGAAACACCATATATTTT
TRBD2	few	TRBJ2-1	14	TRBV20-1	CSARAGGGIGEQFF	TGCAGTGCTAGGGCCGGCGGGGGGATAGGTGAGCAGTTCTTC
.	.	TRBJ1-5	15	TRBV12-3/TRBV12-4	CASKQTGPLGLSEHF	TGTGCCAGCAAACAGACAGGCCCCCTTGGTTTGAGCGAGCATTTT
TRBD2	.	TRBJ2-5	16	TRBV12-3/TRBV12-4	CASSQPGLAGGETQYF	TGTGCCAGCAGTCAACCGGGACTAGCGGGAGGAGAGACCCAGTACTTC
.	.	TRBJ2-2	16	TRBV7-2	CASSLGSQGLSGELFF	TGTGCCAGCAGCTTAGGAAGTCAGGGTCTTAGCGGGGAGCTGTTTTTT
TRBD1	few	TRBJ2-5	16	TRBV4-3	CASSQVRDRGRETQYF	TGCGCCAGCAGCCAAGTGCGAGACAGGGGGCGAGAGACCCAGTACTTC
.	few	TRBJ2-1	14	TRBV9	CASTTGLTYNEQFF	TGTGCCAGCACCACGGGTCTTACCTACAATGAGCAGTTCTTC
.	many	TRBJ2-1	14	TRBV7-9	CASSLEQEDNEQFF	TGTGCCAGCAGCTTAGAACAGGAGGACAATGAGCAGTTCTTC
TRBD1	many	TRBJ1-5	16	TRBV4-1	CASSQEGTAGNQPQHF	TGCGCCAGCAGCCAAGAGGGGACAGCTGGCAATCAGCCCCAGCATTTT
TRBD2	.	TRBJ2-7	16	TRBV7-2	CASSLGLAGAAYEQYF	TGTGCCAGCAGCTTAGGCCTAGCGGGCGCCGCCTACGAGCAGTACTTC
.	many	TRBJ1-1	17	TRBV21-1	CASSTAIAGFGNTEAFF	TGTGCCAGCAGCACCGCAATCGCAGGGTTTGGGAACACTGAAGCTTTCTTT
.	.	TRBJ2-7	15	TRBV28	CASSLVSGPSYEQYF	TGTGCCAGCAGTTTAGTTTCAGGACCCTCCTACGAGCAGTACTTC
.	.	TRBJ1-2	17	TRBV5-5	CASSHNSGPTTNYGYTF	TGTGCCAGCAGCCATAACTCCGGGCCCACCACTAACTATGGCTACACCTTC
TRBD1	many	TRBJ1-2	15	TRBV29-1	CSASGTEKSNYGYTF	TGCAGCGCTTCCGGGACAGAAAAATCTAACTATGGCTACACCTTC
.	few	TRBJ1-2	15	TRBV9	CASSPGGRANYGYTF	TGTGCCAGCAGCCCCGGGGGACGAGCTAACTATGGCTACACCTTC
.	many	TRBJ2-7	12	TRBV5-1	CASSYLMGEQYF	TGCGCCAGCAGCTACTTGATGGGGGAGCAGTACTTC
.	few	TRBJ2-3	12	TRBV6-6	CASSNLLNTQYF	TGTGCCAGCAGTAACCTGTTAAATACGCAGTATTTT
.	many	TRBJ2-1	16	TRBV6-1	CASSAQRRGVGGEQFF	TGTGCCAGCAGTGCCCAACGCCGGGGCGTAGGTGGTGAGCAGTTCTTC
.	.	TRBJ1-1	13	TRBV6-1	CASGGPVGTEAFF	TGTGCCAGCGGGGGGCCTGTGGGGACTGAAGCTTTCTTT
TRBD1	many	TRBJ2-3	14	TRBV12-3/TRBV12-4	CASSTGTGTDTQYF	TGTGCCAGCAGTACCGGGACAGGGACAGATACGCAGTATTTT
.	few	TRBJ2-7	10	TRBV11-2	CASGWGEQYF	TGTGCCAGCGGTTGGGGAGAGCAGTACTTC
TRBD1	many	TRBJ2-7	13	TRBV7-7	CASSLERQGRQYF	TGTGCTAGCAGCTTAGAACGACAGGGACGGCAGTACTTC